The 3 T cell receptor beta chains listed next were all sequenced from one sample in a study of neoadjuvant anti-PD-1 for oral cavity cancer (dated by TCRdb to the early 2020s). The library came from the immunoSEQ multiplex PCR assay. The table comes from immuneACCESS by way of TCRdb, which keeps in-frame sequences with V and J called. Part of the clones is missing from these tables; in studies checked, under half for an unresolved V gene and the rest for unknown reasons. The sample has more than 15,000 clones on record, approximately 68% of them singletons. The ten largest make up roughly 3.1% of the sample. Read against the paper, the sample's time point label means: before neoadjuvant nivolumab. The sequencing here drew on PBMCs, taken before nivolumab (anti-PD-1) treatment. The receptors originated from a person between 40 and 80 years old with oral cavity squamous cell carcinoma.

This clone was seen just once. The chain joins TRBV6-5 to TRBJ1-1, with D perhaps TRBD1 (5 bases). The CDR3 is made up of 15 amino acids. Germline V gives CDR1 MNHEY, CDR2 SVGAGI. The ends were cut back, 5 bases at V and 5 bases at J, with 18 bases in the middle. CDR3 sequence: CASSNTLTVRTEAFF. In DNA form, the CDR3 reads TGTGCCAGCAGTAACACACTGACAGTTAGGACTGAAGCTTTCTTT.

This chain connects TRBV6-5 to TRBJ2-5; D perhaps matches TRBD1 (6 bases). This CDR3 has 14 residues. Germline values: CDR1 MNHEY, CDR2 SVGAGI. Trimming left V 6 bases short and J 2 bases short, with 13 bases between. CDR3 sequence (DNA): TGTGCCAGCAGCCCTACAGGGTTTCAAGAGACCCAGTACTTC. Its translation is CASSPTGFQETQYF.

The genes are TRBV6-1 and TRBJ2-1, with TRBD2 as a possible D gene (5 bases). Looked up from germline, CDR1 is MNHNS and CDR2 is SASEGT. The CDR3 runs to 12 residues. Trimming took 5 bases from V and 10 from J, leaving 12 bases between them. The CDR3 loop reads CASSRLSGEQFF. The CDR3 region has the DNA TGTGCCAGCAGTAGACTAAGCGGAGAGCAGTTCTTC.